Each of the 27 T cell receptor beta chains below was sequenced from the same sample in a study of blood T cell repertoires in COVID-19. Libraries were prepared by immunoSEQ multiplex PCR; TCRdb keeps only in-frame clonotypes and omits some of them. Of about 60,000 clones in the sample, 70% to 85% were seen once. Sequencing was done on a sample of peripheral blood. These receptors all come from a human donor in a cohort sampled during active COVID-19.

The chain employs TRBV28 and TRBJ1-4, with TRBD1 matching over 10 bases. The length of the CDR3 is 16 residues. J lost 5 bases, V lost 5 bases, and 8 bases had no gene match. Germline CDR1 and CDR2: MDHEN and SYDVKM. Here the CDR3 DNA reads TGTGCCAGCAGTCCGAGACGACAGGGGGCGAATGAAAAACTGTTTTTT. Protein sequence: CASSPRRQGANEKLFF.

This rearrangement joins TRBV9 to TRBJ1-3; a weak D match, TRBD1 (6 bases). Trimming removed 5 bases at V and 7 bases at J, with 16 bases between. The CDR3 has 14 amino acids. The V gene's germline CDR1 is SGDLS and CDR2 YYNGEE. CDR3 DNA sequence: TGTGCCAGCAGTCGTATAGGACAGTGGAACACCATATATTTT. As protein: CASSRIGQWNTIYF. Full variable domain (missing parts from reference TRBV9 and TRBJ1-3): DSGVTQTPKHLITATGQRVTLRCSPRSGDLSVYWYQQSLDQGLQFLIQYYNGEERAKGNILERFSAQQFPDLHSELNLSSLELGDSALYFCASSRIGQWNTIYFGEGSWLTVV.

CDR3 nucleotide sequence: TGCGCCAGCAGCCAAGAGGGGACACAGGTTCTTCAGCCCCAGCATTTT. Protein: CASSQEGTQVLQPQHF. The chain is built from TRBV4-1 and TRBJ1-5; maybe TRBD1 (6 bases). The germline V gene encodes CDR1 MGHRA and CDR2 YSYEKL. This CDR3 is 16 amino acids long. V dropped 0 bases and J dropped 6 bases, with 15 bases sitting between them.

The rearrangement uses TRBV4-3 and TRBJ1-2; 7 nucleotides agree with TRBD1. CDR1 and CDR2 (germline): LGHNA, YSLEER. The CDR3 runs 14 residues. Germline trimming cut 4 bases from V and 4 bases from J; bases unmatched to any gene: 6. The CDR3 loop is CASSLQGQGYGYTF. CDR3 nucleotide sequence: TGCGCCAGCAGCCTACAGGGGCAAGGCTATGGCTACACCTTC.

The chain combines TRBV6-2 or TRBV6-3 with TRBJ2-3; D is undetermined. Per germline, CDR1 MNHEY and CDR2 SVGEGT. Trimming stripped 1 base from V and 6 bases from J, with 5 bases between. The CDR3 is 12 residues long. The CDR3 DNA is TGTGCCAGCAGTTACTTGCGCGATACGCAGTATTTT. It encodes CASSYLRDTQYF.

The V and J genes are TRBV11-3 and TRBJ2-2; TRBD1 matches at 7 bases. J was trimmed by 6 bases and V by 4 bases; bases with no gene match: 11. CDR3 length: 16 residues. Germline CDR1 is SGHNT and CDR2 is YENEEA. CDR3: CASSSRGYRGAGELFF. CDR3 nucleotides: TGTGCCAGCAGCTCCCGAGGCTACAGGGGCGCCGGGGAGCTGTTTTTT.

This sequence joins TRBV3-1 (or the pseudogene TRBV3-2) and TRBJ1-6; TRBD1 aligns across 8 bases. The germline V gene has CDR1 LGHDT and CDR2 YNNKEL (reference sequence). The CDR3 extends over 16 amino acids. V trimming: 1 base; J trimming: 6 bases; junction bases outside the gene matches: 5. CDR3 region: CASSQAQGAFNSPLHF. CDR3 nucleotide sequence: TGTGCCAGCAGCCAAGCCCAGGGGGCATTTAATTCACCCCTCCACTTT.

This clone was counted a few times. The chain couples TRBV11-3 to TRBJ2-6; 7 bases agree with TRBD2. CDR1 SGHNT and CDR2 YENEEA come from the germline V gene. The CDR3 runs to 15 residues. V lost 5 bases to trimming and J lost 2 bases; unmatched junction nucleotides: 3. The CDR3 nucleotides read TGTGCCAGCAGCACCGGGACTACTGGGGCCAACGTCCTGACTTTC. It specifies CASSTGTTGANVLTF.

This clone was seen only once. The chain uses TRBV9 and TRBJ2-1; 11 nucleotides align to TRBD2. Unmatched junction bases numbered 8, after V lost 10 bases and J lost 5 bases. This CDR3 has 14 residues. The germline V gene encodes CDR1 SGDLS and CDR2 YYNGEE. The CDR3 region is CAESGTSGDNEQFF. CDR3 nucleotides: TGTGCCGAATCCGGGACTAGCGGAGACAATGAGCAGTTCTTC.

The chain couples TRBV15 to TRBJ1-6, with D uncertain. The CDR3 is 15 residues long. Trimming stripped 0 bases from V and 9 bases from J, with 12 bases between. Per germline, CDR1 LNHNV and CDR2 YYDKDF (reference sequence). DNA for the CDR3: TGTGCCACCAGCAGAGATGTGGAGGTTCGTTCACCCCTCCACTTT. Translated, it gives CATSRDVEVRSPLHF. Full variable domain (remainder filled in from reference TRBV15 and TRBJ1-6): DAMVIQNPRYQVTQFGKPVTLSCSQTLNHNVMYWYQQKSSQAPKLLFHYYDKDFNNEADTPDNFQSRRPNTSFCFLDIRSPGLGDTAMYLCATSRDVEVRSPLHFGNGTRLTVT.

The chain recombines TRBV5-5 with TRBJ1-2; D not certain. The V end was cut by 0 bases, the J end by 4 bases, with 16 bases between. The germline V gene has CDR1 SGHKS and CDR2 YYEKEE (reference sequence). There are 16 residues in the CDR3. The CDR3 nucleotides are TGTGCCAGCAGCTTGGACGGTAGAGGGAGGACCTATGGCTACACCTTC. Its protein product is CASSLDGRGRTYGYTF. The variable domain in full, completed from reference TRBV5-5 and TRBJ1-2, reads DAGVTQSPTHLIKTRGQQVTLRCSPISGHKSVSWYQQVLGQGPQFIFQYYEKEERGRGNFPDRFSARQFPNYSSELNVNALLLGDSALYLCASSLDGRGRTYGYTFGSGTRLTVV.

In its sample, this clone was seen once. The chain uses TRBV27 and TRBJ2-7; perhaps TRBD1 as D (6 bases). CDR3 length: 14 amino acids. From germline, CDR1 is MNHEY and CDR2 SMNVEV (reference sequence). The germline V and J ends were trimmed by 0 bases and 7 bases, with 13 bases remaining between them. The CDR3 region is CASSLSAGVGEQYF. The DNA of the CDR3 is TGTGCCAGCAGTTTATCGGCAGGGGTGGGAGAGCAGTACTTC.

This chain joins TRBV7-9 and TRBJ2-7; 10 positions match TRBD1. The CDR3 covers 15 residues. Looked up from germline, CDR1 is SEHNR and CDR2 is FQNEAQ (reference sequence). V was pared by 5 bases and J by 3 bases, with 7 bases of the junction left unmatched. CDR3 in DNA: TGTGCCAGCAGCCTAGACAGGGGGCTTAACTACGAGCAGTACTTC. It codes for CASSLDRGLNYEQYF. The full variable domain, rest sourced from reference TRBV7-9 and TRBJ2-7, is DTGVSQNPRHKITKRGQNVTFRCDPISEHNRLYWYRQTLGQGPEFLTYFQNEAQLEKSRLLSDRFSAERPKGSFSTLEIQRTEQGDSAMYLCASSLDRGLNYEQYFGPGTRLTVT.

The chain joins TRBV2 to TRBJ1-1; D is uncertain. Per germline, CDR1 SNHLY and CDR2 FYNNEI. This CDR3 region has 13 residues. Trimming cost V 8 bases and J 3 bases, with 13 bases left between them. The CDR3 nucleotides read TGTGCCAGCGCCATCCGAGGTCACACTGAAGCTTTCTTT. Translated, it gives CASAIRGHTEAFF. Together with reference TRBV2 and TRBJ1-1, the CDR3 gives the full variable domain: EPEVTQTPSHQVTQMGQEVILRCVPISNHLYFYWYRQILGQKVEFLVSFYNNEISEKSEIFDDQFSVERPDGSNFTLKIRSTKLEDSAMYFCASAIRGHTEAFFGQGTRLTVV.

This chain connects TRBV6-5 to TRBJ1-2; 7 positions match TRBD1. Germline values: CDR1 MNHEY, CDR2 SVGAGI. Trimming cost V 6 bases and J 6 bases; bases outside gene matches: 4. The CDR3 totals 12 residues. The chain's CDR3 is CASSLTGNGYTF. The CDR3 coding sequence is TGTGCCAGCAGCCTGACAGGGAATGGCTACACCTTC.

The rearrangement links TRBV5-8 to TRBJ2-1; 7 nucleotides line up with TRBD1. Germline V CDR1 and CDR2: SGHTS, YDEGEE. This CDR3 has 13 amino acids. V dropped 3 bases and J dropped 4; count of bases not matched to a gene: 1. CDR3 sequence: CASSWGQYNEQFF. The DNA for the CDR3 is TGTGCCAGCAGCTGGGGACAGTACAATGAGCAGTTCTTC.

CDR3: CASRRTGTSYGYTF. CDR3 DNA: TGTGCCAGCAGGCGAACCGGGACATCCTATGGCTACACCTTC. The V and J genes are TRBV28 and TRBJ1-2; the D gene is possibly TRBD1 (6 bases). The CDR3 spans 14 residues. V gave up 6 bases and J gave up 4 bases, with 15 bases separating them. The germline V gene has CDR1 MDHEN and CDR2 SYDVKM.

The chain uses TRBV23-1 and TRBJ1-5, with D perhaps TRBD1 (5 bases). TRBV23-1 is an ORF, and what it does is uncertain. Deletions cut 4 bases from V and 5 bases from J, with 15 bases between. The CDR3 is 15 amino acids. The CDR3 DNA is TGCGCCAGCAGTCTTGGGCAGGAGACAGATCAGCCCCAGCATTTT. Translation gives CASSLGQETDQPQHF.

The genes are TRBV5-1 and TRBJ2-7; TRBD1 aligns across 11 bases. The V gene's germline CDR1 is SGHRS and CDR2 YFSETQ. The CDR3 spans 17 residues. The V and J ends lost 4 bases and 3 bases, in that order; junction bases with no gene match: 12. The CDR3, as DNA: TGCGCCAGCAGCAACCACCCCGGGACAGGGGGTCTCTACGAGCAGTACTTC. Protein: CASSNHPGTGGLYEQYF.

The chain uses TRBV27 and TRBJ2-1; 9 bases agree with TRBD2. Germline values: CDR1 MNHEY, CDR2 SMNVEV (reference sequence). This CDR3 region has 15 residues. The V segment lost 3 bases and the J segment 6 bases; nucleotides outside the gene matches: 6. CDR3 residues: CASSFRRGGPNEQFF. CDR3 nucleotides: TGTGCCAGCAGTTTCCGGCGGGGGGGCCCCAATGAGCAGTTCTTC.

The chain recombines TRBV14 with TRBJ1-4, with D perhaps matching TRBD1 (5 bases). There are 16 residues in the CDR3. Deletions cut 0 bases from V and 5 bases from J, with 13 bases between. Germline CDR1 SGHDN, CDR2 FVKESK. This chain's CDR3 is CASSQEPGRLNEKLFF. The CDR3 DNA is TGTGCCAGCAGCCAAGAACCAGGGCGGTTAAATGAAAAACTGTTTTTT.

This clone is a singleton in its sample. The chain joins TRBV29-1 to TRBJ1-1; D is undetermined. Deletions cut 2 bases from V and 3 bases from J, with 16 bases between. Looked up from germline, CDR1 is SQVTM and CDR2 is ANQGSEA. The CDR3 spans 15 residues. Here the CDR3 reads CSVERRETRYTEAFF. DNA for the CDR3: TGCAGCGTTGAACGAAGAGAGACGAGGTACACTGAAGCTTTCTTT.

In DNA form, the CDR3 reads TGTGCCAGCAGCTGGTCCGGGACAGAATTGAACACTGAAGCTTTCTTT. It translates to CASSWSGTELNTEAFF. J is TRBJ1-1 and V is TRBV5-6, with 7 bases lining up with TRBD1. This CDR3 comprises 16 residues. Germline V gene data show CDR1 as SGHDT and CDR2 as YYEEEE. Trimming removed 3 bases from V and 0 bases from J; junction bases left unmatched: 8.

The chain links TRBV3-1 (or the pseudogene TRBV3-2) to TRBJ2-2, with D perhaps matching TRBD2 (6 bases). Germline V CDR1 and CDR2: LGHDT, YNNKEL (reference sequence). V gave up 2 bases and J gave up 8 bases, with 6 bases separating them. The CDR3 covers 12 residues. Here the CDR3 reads CASSQREGELFF. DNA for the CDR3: TGTGCCAGCAGCCAACGGGAGGGGGAGCTGTTTTTT.

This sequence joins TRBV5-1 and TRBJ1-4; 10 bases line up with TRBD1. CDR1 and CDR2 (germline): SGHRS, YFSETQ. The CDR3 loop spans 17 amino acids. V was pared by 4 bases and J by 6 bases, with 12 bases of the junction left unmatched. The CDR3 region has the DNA TGCGCCAGCAGCCTAAAACCGAGACAGGGGGCTGATGAAAAACTGTTTTTT. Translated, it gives CASSLKPRQGADEKLFF.

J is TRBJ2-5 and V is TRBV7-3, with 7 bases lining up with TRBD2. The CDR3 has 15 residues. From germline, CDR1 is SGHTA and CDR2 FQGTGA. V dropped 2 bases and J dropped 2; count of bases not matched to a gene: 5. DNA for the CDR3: TGTGCCAGCAGCTTAGGACTAGGTGGACAAGAGACCCAGTACTTC. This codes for CASSLGLGGQETQYF.

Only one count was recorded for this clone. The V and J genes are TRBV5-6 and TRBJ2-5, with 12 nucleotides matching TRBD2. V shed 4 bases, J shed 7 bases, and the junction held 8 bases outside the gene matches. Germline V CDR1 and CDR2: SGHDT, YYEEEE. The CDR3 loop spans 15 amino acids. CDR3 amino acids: CASSLRTSGVGTQYF. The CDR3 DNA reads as TGTGCCAGCAGCCTCCGGACTAGCGGGGTAGGGACCCAGTACTTC.